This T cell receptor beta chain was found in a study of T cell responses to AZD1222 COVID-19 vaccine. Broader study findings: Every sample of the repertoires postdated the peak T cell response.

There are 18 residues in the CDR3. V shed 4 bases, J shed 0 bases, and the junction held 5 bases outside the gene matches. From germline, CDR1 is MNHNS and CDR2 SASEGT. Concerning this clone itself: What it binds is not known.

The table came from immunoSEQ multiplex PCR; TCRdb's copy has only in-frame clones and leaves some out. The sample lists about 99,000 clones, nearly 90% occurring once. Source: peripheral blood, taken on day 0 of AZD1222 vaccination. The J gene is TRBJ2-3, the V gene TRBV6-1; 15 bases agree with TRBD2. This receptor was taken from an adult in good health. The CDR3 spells CASSGTSGRVASTDTQYF. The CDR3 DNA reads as TGTGCCAGCAGTGGGACTAGCGGGAGGGTGGCTAGCACAGATACGCAGTATTTT.